This TCR beta chain comes out of a study of T cells after yellow fever vaccination (dated by TCRdb to between 2018 and 2021). General notes on the study: Libraries from fractions with low cell numbers were prepared with the SMART-Seq v4 Ultra Low Input RNA kit. To follow T-cell clones before and after both primary and booster YFV17D yellow fever vaccination, bulk TCR alpha and beta repertoires underwent longitudinal sequencing. Two healthy male donors, one aged 18 to 30 and one aged 30 to 40 years, were included in the cohort. Blood was collected at multiple timepoints before and after primary and secondary immunization, and bulk PBMC replicates and cell subsets were isolated.

The research as a whole found: A small fraction of clonotypes showed up in both the CD4 and CD8 compartments, probably as a result of convergent recombination. After the booster, most of the clones that had expanded following primary vaccination were detected again (around 95% of CD4 and more than 85% of CD8), which suggests that memory was broadly maintained. Only a couple of donors were included in the study, so the extent to which the findings can be generalized is limited. Computational filtering was needed because FACS-sorted repertoires could contain abundant contaminating clonotypes from the bulk population. Compared with the primary T-cell response, the secondary T-cell response was faster but weaker, reaching its peak on day 5 rather than on day 15.

Sequenced on an Illumina NovaSeq 6000. TCR cDNA was synthesized by 5'RACE template switching, which introduced a universal primer site and unique molecular identifiers. cDNA synthesis was primed from both the TCR alpha and TCR beta constant segments. Two PCR steps were used to amplify libraries, with sample barcodes and sequencing adapters being added in the second step. Sequencing of libraries was done on Illumina HiSeq 2500 (2x100 bp) or NovaSeq (2x150 bp). The paper's processing steps were these. MIGEC was used to demultiplex reads and collapse the reads into UMI consensus sequences, and MiXCR was used for V(D)J alignment. Using edgeR on replicate PBMC samples, clonotypes were called vaccine-responding if FDR was below 0.01 and the log2 fold change was above 5 up to day 15. Bulk clonotypes were assigned CD4 or CD8 identity according to which sequenced CD4 or CD8 repertoire held them at higher abundance. The raw public reads went through TCRdb reprocessing: fastp at Q25, MiXCR clone calling, in-frame beta chains kept. Records with the same CDR3 protein are collapsed into one entry carrying the most frequent genes and DNA. The V and J calls were determined by TCRdb, not by the authors. The sample profile shows approximately 330,000 distinct CDR3 sequences; 4.1% of them were found once. The top ten clones comprise 20% to 25% of the sample.

V lost 5 bases and J lost 8 bases, and the count of bases not matched to a germline gene is 14. The germline V gene supplies CDR1 SGHTA and CDR2 FQGNSA. The CDR3, from cysteine to phenylalanine, totals 16 residues. Only the CDR3 portion is preserved as DNA: 48 bases, with reading frame beginning at the first base. Read against the paper, the sample's treatment or condition label means: live attenuated yellow fever vaccine strain. At every blood-draw timepoint, two biological replicates of bulk PBMCs were collected. A standard Ficoll-Paque protocol was used to isolate PBMCs from peripheral blood. TriZol was used to extract RNA from bulk PBMCs, CD4 and CD8 fractions, and dextramer-positive and dextramer-negative fractions. This clonotype was picked up many times. The specificity of this receptor is unknown. Base qualities are not provided; no much larger clone lies one nucleotide away.

The origin of this receptor is a man younger than 35 who received the YFV17D yellow fever vaccine. The material was PBMCs, obtained 5 days after the yellow fever booster vaccination. The sequence links TRBV7-2 to TRBJ2-1; 8 bases in between match TRBD2. The CDR3 has the sequence CASSIGAGATSYEQFF. The base sequence is TGTGCCAGCAGCATAGGAGCGGGGGCCACTTCCTATGAGCAGTTCTTC.